The T cell receptor beta chain described here comes from a study of OX40 agonist ivuxolimab in advanced cancers. Across the study: Patients were dosed intravenously with ivuxolimab at 0.01 to 10 mg/kg every 2 weeks. Averaging roughly 60 years in age, with a range of roughly 20 to 80, the cohort was around 85% male. Findings and limits, study-wide: Clonal expansion by week 6 occurred in CD4+ and CD8+ blood T cells (at 0.1 to 3.0 mg/kg). Partial responders at 0.1-3.0 mg/kg had among the lowest clonal expansion.

To note about this clone: Antigen specificity is unknown.

The repertoire was sequenced with immunoSEQ multiplex PCR; TCRdb's copy has only in-frame clones and lacks some. The sample includes fewer than 70,000 clones, 70% to 85% of them seen just once. Sequences were derived from CD4+ or CD8+ T cells sorted from blood, sampled in a trial of the OX40 agonist ivuxolimab. The sequence derives from an adult with an advanced solid tumor such as melanoma, head and neck, liver or kidney cancer.

The DNA for the CDR3 is TGCGCCAGCAGCTTGGGGGGACTAGCGGCCTACAATGAGCAGTTCTTC. Protein product: CASSLGGLAAYNEQFF. The J gene is TRBJ2-1, the V gene TRBV5-1; 11 bases fit TRBD2. The CDR3 runs 16 residues. The germline V gene has CDR1 SGHRS and CDR2 YFSETQ. J was trimmed by 2 bases and V by 0 bases; bases with no gene match: 1.